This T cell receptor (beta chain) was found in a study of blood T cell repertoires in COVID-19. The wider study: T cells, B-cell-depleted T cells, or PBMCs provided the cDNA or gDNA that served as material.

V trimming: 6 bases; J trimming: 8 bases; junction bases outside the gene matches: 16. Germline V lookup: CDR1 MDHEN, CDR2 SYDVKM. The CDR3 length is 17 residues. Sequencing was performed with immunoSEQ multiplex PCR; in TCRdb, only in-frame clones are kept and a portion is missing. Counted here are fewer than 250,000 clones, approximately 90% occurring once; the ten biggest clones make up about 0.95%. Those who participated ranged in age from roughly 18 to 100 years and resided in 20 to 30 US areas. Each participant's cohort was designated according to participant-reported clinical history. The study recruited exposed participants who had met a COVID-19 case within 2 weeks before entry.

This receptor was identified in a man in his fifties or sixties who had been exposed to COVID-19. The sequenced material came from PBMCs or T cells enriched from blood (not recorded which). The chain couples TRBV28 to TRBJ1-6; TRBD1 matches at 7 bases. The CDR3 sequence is CASSSPDRVIRDSPLHF. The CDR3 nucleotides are TGTGCCAGCAGCTCCCCTGACAGGGTTATAAGGGATTCACCCCTCCACTTT.